These 17 T cell receptor beta chains were all obtained from the same sample, sequenced in a study of blood T cell repertoires in COVID-19. Assay used: immunoSEQ multiplex PCR; TCRdb lists only in-frame clones, some missing. The table includes around 310,000 clones, around 91% detected once. Sequencing input: peripheral blood. The receptors were sampled from a woman aged 40-49 years with COVID-19, enrolled during active disease.

The chain links TRBV29-1 to TRBJ2-2, with a weak D call TRBD2 (5 bases). This CDR3 region has 13 residues. Trimming removed 5 bases at V and 4 bases at J, with 11 bases between. Germline values: CDR1 SQVTM, CDR2 ANQGSEA. CDR3 DNA sequence: TGCAGCGTTACAATAGGAGGCACCGGGGAGCTGTTTTTT. It is translated as CSVTIGGTGELFF.

Here the CDR3 reads CASSTGGASTGELFF. CDR3 coding DNA: TGCGCCAGTTCTACAGGGGGTGCGAGCACCGGGGAGCTGTTTTTT. V gene TRBV5-1 combines with J gene TRBJ2-2; 8 positions agree with TRBD1. CDR1 SGHRS and CDR2 YFSETQ come from the germline V gene. V trimming: 8 bases; J trimming: 4 bases; junction bases outside the gene matches: 10. CDR3 size: 15 residues.

The V call is TRBV10-3, the J call TRBJ1-2; possible D gene TRBD1, 6 bases. V lost 1 base, J lost 0 bases, and 12 bases lay in between. The CDR3 consists of 16 residues. Germline V gene data show CDR1 as ENHRY and CDR2 as SYGVKD. As DNA, the CDR3 is TGTGCCATCAGTGAGTATGGGGGCTCATCTAACTATGGCTACACCTTC. It yields the protein CAISEYGGSSNYGYTF.

The chain links TRBV11-2 to TRBJ1-4, with 7 nucleotides matching TRBD1. CDR1 SGHAT and CDR2 FQNNGV come from the germline V gene. This CDR3 spans 14 amino acids. The V and J ends lost 4 bases and 4 bases, in that order; junction bases with no gene match: 3. The CDR3 loop is CASSSTGYNEKLFF. The CDR3 DNA follows: TGTGCCAGCAGCTCGACAGGGTATAATGAAAAACTGTTTTTT.

The gene calls are TRBV28 and TRBJ2-1, with a tentative D call TRBD1 (5 bases). Looked up from germline, CDR1 is MDHEN and CDR2 is SYDVKM. The CDR3 is 15 residues long. Trimming pared 3 bases from V and 2 bases from J, leaving 11 bases between. CDR3 sequence reads: CASSFRQPPYNEQFF. The CDR3 DNA reads TGTGCCAGCAGTTTTAGACAGCCACCCTACAATGAGCAGTTCTTC.

This chain links TRBV27 with TRBJ2-1, with 9 bases identical to TRBD2. The trim removed 5 bases at V and 4 bases at J, leaving 9 bases unmatched. The CDR3 is made up of 16 amino acids. Germline values: CDR1 MNHEY, CDR2 SMNVEV (reference sequence). CDR3 nucleotide sequence: TGTGCCAGCAGTATAAGAATAGCGGGGGCATACAATGAGCAGTTCTTC. Translating it yields CASSIRIAGAYNEQFF.

V gene TRBV10-3 combines with J gene TRBJ1-1; D gene uncertain. Germline CDR1 and CDR2: ENHRY and SYGVKD. This CDR3 spans 14 amino acids. With 7 bases removed from V and 3 bases from J, the gap between germline ends came to 15 bases. The CDR3 is CAITWSRTDTEAFF. Here the CDR3 DNA reads TGTGCCATCACCTGGAGTCGCACGGACACTGAAGCTTTCTTT.

The chain couples TRBV27 to TRBJ2-3, with a weak D call TRBD1 (6 bases). The ends were cut back, 4 bases at V and 4 bases at J, with 15 bases in the middle. The CDR3 totals 15 residues. The germline V gene encodes CDR1 MNHEY and CDR2 SMNVEV (reference sequence). The CDR3 nucleotides read TGTGCCAGCAGTTACATTGGGGACATTCCAGATACGCAGTATTTT. Protein: CASSYIGDIPDTQYF.

The CDR3 protein is CASSMGQSNEQFF. DNA of the CDR3: TGTGCCAGCAGTATGGGACAGAGCAATGAGCAGTTCTTC. The V gene is TRBV12-3 or TRBV12-4, the J gene TRBJ2-1, with TRBD1 matching over 7 bases. The CDR3 has 13 residues. V shed 5 bases, J shed 6 bases, and the junction held 4 bases outside the gene matches.

This chain links TRBV2 with TRBJ2-3; TRBD1 agrees at 7 bases. The V gene end was trimmed by 5 bases and the J gene end by 1 base; junction bases not matched to a gene: 3. CDR3 size: 14 residues. Per germline, CDR1 SNHLY and CDR2 FYNNEI. CDR3 sequence (DNA): TGTGCCAGCAGTACCGGACAGGGCACAGATACGCAGTATTTT. Encoded protein: CASSTGQGTDTQYF.

This clone showed up just once. The rearrangement uses TRBV18 and TRBJ2-1; 11 nucleotides match TRBD1. Trimming took 3 bases from V and 2 from J; bases not matched to a gene: 18. CDR3 size: 21 residues. The germline gives CDR1 KGHSH, CDR2 LQKENI. The CDR3, as DNA: TGTGCCAGCTCACCGCTATTCGCGCCGGACAGGGGGCCGAAAGCCTACAATGAGCAGTTCTTC. Translated, it gives CASSPLFAPDRGPKAYNEQFF. Full variable domain (rest looked up from reference TRBV18 and TRBJ2-1): NAGVMQNPRHLVRRRGQEARLRCSPMKGHSHVYWYRQLPEEGLKFMVYLQKENIIDESGMPKERFSAEFPKEGPSILRIQQVVRGDSAAYFCASSPLFAPDRGPKAYNEQFFGPGTRLTVL.

This sequence joins TRBV9 and TRBJ2-1; 8 bases fit TRBD1. The ends lost 0 bases at V and 0 bases at J; junction bases unmatched: 2. Germline V gene data show CDR1 as SGDLS and CDR2 as YYNGEE. The CDR3 contains 16 residues. The CDR3 spells CASSVGQGSSYNEQFF. The CDR3 bases are TGTGCCAGCAGCGTAGGACAGGGGAGCTCCTACAATGAGCAGTTCTTC. Full variable domain (outside the CDR3, taken from reference TRBV9 and TRBJ2-1): DSGVTQTPKHLITATGQRVTLRCSPRSGDLSVYWYQQSLDQGLQFLIQYYNGEERAKGNILERFSAQQFPDLHSELNLSSLELGDSALYFCASSVGQGSSYNEQFFGPGTRLTVL.

The V and J genes are TRBV20-1 and TRBJ2-5; D unclear. The V end lost 4 bases, the J end lost 6 bases, and 9 bases lay between the germline ends. Per the germline V gene, CDR1 is DFQATT and CDR2 is SNEGSKA (reference sequence). The CDR3 spans 11 residues. In DNA, the CDR3 is TGCAGTGCTAAACTACCTAAGACCCAGTACTTC. This encodes CSAKLPKTQYF.

The rearrangement joins TRBV25-1 to TRBJ2-7; the match to TRBD2 covers 11 bases. Germline V gene data show CDR1 as MGHDK and CDR2 as SYGVNS. With 6 bases clipped from V and 1 base from J, the junction kept 2 bases outside the gene matches. This CDR3 spans 14 amino acids. DNA for the CDR3: TGTGCCAGCAGCGGGACTAGCGGATCCTACGAGCAGTACTTC. Its protein product is CASSGTSGSYEQYF.

A few counts support this clone. This rearrangement joins TRBV5-1 to TRBJ1-1; tentative D call: TRBD1 (5 bases). The V gene's germline CDR1 is SGHRS and CDR2 YFSETQ. Trimming removed 4 bases from V and 4 bases from J, with 23 bases in between. This CDR3 comprises 17 residues. CDR3 bases: TGCGCCAGCAGCAAGGACACGACCCCACTAATGAGCACTGAAGCTTTCTTT. Its protein product is CASSKDTTPLMSTEAFF.

The chain joins TRBV21-1 to TRBJ1-1; the table calls TRBD1, which could not be checked here. TRBV21-1 is described as a pseudogene. The CDR3 runs 17 residues. The CDR3 spells CASSASGQGAQRTEAFF. The CDR3 DNA is TGTGCCAGCAGCGCCTCCGGACAGGGGGCGCAACGGACTGAAGCTTTCTTT.

Worth noting for this clone: One end of the junction fails to match germline, which may point to a read error. The chain employs TRBV7-8 and TRBJ2-2; D is unclear. This CDR3 has 16 amino acids. Germline-derived CDR1 and CDR2 are SGHVS and FQNEAQ. CDR3 DNA: TGTGCCAGCAGCCCTTCACCGACTCGGAACGCCGGGGAGCTGTTTTTT. It is translated as CASSPSPTRNAGELFF.